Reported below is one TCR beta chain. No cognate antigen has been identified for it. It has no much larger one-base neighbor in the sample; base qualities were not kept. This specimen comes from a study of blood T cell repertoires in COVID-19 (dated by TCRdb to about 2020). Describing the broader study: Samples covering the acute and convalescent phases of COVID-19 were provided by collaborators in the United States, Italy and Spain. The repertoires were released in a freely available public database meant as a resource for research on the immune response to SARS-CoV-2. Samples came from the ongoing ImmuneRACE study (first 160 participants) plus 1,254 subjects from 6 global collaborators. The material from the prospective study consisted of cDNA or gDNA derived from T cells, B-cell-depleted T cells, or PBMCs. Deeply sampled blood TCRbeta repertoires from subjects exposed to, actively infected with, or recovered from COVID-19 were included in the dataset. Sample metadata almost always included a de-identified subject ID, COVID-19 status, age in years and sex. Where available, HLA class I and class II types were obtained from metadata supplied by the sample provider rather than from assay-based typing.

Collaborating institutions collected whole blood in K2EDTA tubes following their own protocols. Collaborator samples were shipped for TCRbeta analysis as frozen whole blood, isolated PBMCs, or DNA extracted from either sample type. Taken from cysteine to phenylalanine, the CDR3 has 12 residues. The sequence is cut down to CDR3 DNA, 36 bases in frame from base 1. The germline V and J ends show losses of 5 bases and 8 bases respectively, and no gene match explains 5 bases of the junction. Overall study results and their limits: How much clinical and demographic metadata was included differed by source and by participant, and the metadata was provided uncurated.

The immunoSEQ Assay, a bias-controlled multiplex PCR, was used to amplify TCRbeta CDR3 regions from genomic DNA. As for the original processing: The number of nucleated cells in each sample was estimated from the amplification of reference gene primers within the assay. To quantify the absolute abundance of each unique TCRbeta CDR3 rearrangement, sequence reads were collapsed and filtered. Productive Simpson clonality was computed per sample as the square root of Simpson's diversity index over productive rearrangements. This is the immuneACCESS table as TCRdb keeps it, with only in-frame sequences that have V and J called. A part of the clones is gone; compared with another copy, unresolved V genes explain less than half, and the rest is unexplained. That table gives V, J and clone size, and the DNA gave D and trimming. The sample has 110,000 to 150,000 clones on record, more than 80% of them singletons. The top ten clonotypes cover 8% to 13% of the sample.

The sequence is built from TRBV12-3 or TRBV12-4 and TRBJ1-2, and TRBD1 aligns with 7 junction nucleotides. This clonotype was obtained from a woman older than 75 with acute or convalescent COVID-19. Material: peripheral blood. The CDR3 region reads CASSMGQLGYTF. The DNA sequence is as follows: TGTGCCAGCAGTATGGGACAGTTAGGCTACACCTTC.